Shown below are 9 T cell receptor beta chains from a single sample sequenced in a study of beta chain features in type 1 diabetes. cDNA synthesis used the whole RNA isolate, giving expressed TCRB sequences. Only in-frame clones appear in the TCRdb table, and some are missing; sequencing was by immunoSEQ multiplex PCR. This table holds 400,000 to 500,000 clones, approximately 15% found once. Input material: naive CD4+ T cells from blood. The receptors were sampled from a man aged 25-40 years in good health.

The chain links TRBV7-8 to TRBJ1-5; TRBD1 aligns across 10 bases. The junction had 10 bases not matched to a gene; V was cut back by 5 bases and J by 3 bases. This CDR3 region has 17 residues. Germline CDR1 is SGHVS and CDR2 is FQNEAQ. The CDR3 coding sequence is TGTGCCAGCAGCGGACTGGGACAGGGGAGTACCAATCAGCCCCAGCATTTT. Its protein product is CASSGLGQGSTNQPQHF.

V usage is TRBV7-8 and J usage is TRBJ1-6; the D is unclear. Germline values: CDR1 SGHVS, CDR2 FQNEAQ. V was cut by 6 bases and J by 5 bases, with 23 bases left in between. CDR3 length: 18 residues. The CDR3 DNA sequence: TGTGCCAGCAGACCGCGCTGGGGAGCTATAGAGAATAATTCACCCCTCCACTTT. It encodes CASRPRWGAIENNSPLHF.

There are a few counts of this clone. This chain uses TRBV15 with TRBJ1-2, with a weak D call TRBD1 (6 bases). Germline loops: CDR1 LNHNV, CDR2 YYDKDF (reference sequence). V gave up 0 bases and J gave up 6 bases, with 11 bases separating them. CDR3 length: 14 residues. The CDR3, as DNA: TGTGCCACCAGCAGAGATGGGGGGGCGGATGGCTACACCTTC. Protein product: CATSRDGGADGYTF. Based on the CDR3 plus reference TRBV15 and TRBJ1-2, the full variable domain is DAMVIQNPRYQVTQFGKPVTLSCSQTLNHNVMYWYQQKSSQAPKLLFHYYDKDFNNEADTPDNFQSRRPNTSFCFLDIRSPGLGDTAMYLCATSRDGGADGYTFGSGTRLTVV.

The chain is built from TRBV5-1 and TRBJ2-7; maybe TRBD2 (6 bases). The CDR3 extends over 14 amino acids. The V gene's germline CDR1 is SGHRS and CDR2 YFSETQ. Trimming stripped 4 bases from V and 2 bases from J, with 13 bases between. CDR3 in DNA: TGCGCCAGCAGCCGCGGGACGGCCGCCTACGAGCAGTACTTC. Its translation is CASSRGTAAYEQYF.

This clone was seen a few times. This CDR3 is CSVAQGAFTDTQYF. The CDR3 DNA reads TGCAGCGTTGCCCAGGGGGCCTTCACAGATACGCAGTATTTT. J is TRBJ2-3 and V is TRBV29-1, with 8 bases aligning to TRBD1. V was clipped by 4 bases and J by 2 bases; unmatched bases: 5. CDR3 length equals 14 residues. The germline V gene has CDR1 SQVTM and CDR2 ANQGSEA.

The chain recombines TRBV13 with TRBJ2-2; the match to TRBD1 covers 8 bases. The germline CDR1 and CDR2 sequences are PRHDT and FYEKMQ (reference sequence). CDR3 length equals 15 residues. With 2 bases clipped from V and 4 bases from J, the junction kept 3 bases outside the gene matches. The CDR3 is CASSLKDRVTGELFF. In nucleotides, the CDR3 is TGTGCCAGCAGCTTAAAGGACAGGGTCACCGGGGAGCTGTTTTTT.

The rearrangement uses TRBV5-1 and TRBJ2-3; 7 positions agree with TRBD2. Germline assignment: CDR1 SGHRS and CDR2 YFSETQ. The V segment lost 4 bases and the J segment 6 bases; nucleotides outside the gene matches: 5. The length of the CDR3 is 13 residues. DNA of the CDR3: TGCGCCAGCAGCCCGTGGGGAGGGGATACGCAGTATTTT. Translated: CASSPWGGDTQYF.

The chain recombines TRBV7-6 with TRBJ1-1; perhaps TRBD1 as D (6 bases). The V gene's germline CDR1 is SGHVS and CDR2 FNYEAQ. CDR3 length: 14 amino acids. The V and J ends lost 4 bases and 5 bases respectively, with 14 bases between them. The CDR3 bases are TGTGCCAGCAGCTCGACAGGCGGGGTAACTGAAGCTTTCTTT. Translated, it gives CASSSTGGVTEAFF.

This clone has ten or more counts. J is TRBJ1-2 and V is TRBV29-1, with D unclear. The V and J ends lost 4 bases and 1 base respectively, with 7 bases between them. Germline values: CDR1 SQVTM, CDR2 ANQGSEA. The CDR3 loop spans 12 amino acids. Written as DNA, the CDR3 is TGCAGCGTTGCAAGGGATAACTATGGCTACACCTTC. It codes for CSVARDNYGYTF.